Sequencing of this TCR beta chain was carried out in a study of cytomegalovirus exposure and HLA in healthy donors. Study overall: Clustering assigned about 79% of the roughly 430 genotyped donors to the Caucasian-associated ancestry cluster.

This clone was seen a few times. The antigen remains unidentified. The CDR3 sequence is 16 residues long. The trim removed 0 bases at V and 4 bases at J, leaving 7 bases unmatched. Germline V gene lookup returns CDR1 GTSNPN and CDR2 SVGIG (reference sequence). Primers included in the PCR were 60 Vbeta and 13 Jbeta primers. Generated by immunoSEQ multiplex PCR, the TCRdb table keeps only in-frame clones and is missing some. The table lists roughly 190,000 clones, roughly 75% of them singletons. Study-wide results and caveats: As was reported, the classifier diagnosed cytomegalovirus status with high specificity and sensitivity. Researchers reported in a later analysis that common viral pathogens appeared linked to several top clusters. Earlier analysis found most TCR beta V segments productive about 87% or about 30% of the time.

J is TRBJ2-2 and V is TRBV30, with 8 bases identical to TRBD2. The sequenced material came from PBMCs. This receptor was identified in a man aged 25-45 years in good health and CMV-seropositive. CDR3 sequence reads: CAWSVGGLAGTGELFF. CDR3 DNA: TGTGCCTGGAGTGTTGGGGGGCTAGCGGGCACCGGGGAGCTGTTTTTT.